A single TCR beta chain is shown here with its context. Its matching antigen is unknown. This specimen belongs to a study of T cells in localized non-small cell lung cancer. General observations from the study: Within adjacent lung there appeared a median around 60 of the top 100 tumor clones. T cell clonality was highest in uninvolved adjacent lung, above tumor.

CDR1 is LGHNT and CDR2 is FRNRAP in the germline V gene. Trimming took 7 bases from V and 1 from J; bases not matched to a gene: 3. CDR3 size: 13 residues. Sequenced by immunoSEQ multiplex PCR; TCRdb stores in-frame clones only, minus some. The sample lists under 60,000 clones, around 86% occurring once. This sequence was found in a male donor older than 55 with stage III squamous cell lung carcinoma. The sequencing here drew on peripheral blood, taken before any cancer treatment. The J gene is TRBJ1-1, the V gene TRBV12-5; TRBD1 matches 7 bases. This CDR3 is CASAGTANTEAFF. The DNA of the CDR3 is TGTGCTAGTGCCGGGACAGCGAACACTGAAGCTTTCTTT.